This T cell receptor (beta chain) comes out of a study of T cells in women clearing cervical HPV infection. Study findings and constraints: CIN3+ cases had significantly higher TCR repertoire richness than controls, but evenness did not differ. A classifier using richness and V gene abundances reached an AUC of over 0.75. Cases carried less TRBV6-7 than controls: about 0.1% versus 0.15%.

In regard to this clone: What it recognizes is unknown. The read comes to an end 3 residues before the CDR3 does, leaving the germline J gene to fill in the end.

Produced via immunoSEQ multiplex PCR; TCRdb's table is partial and in-frame only. Its clone listing holds tens of thousands of clones. Germline CDR1 and CDR2: SQVTM and ANQGSEA. CDR3 length: 16 residues. V lost 0 bases and J 2 bases, leaving 14 bases between the germline ends. Dot-blot hybridization genotyped cervical HPV amplified with MY09/MY11 PCR. The specimen sequenced was blood buffy coat. This receptor was taken from a woman between 18 and 70 years old with a cervical HPV16 infection that either progressed to CIN3+ or cleared (not recorded which). V and J are TRBV29-1 and TRBJ2-1; unclear D gene. CDR3 DNA (partial): TGCAGCGTTGAAGATTATGAGACACCCACCTACAATGAG. Its translation: CSVEDYETPTYNE. The CDR3 as a whole reads CSVEDYETPTYNEQFF.